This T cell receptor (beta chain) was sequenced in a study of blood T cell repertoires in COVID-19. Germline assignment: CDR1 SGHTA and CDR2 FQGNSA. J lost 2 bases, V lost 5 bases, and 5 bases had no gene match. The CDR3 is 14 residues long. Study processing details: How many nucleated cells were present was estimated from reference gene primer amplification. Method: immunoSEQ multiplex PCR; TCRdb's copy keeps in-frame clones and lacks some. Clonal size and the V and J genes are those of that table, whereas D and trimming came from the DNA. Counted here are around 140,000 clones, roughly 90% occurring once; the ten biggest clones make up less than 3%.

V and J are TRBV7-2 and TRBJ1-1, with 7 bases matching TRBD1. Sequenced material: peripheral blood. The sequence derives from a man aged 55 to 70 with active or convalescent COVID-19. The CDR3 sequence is CASSPRTGNTEAFF. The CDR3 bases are TGTGCCAGCAGCCCCCGGACAGGCAACACTGAAGCTTTCTTT.